Listed here is a single T cell receptor (beta chain). Its matching antigen is unknown. This CDR3 has 16 residues. Germline CDR1 SEHNR, CDR2 FQNEAQ (reference sequence). Unmatched junction bases numbered 3, after V lost 2 bases and J lost 2 bases. The data were obtained in a study of cytomegalovirus exposure and HLA in healthy donors. Findings of the study overall: In vitro assays verified that a few CMV-associated chains recognized CMV antigens specifically. As a later analysis showed, a missense DCLRE1C variant was linked to trimming of TCR beta V- and J-genes.

Researchers ran the PCR with 60 Vbeta and 13 Jbeta primers. Original data processing: An analysis that came later counted 77 million or so unique TCR beta chains, roughly 11 million shared. The method was immunoSEQ multiplex PCR; TCRdb's version includes in-frame clones alone and lacks a portion of them. V, J and clone size were drawn from that table, and D and trimming were deduced from the DNA. The table shows roughly 54,000 clones, with approximately 70% occurring only once. The receptor comes from an older woman in good health and CMV-seropositive. Material: PBMCs. This sequence joins TRBV7-9 and TRBJ2-1, with 10 bases identical to TRBD2. In DNA, the CDR3 is TGTGCCAGCAGCTTAAGCGGGGGGGTGACCTACAATGAGCAGTTCTTC. This gives the protein CASSLSGGVTYNEQFF.